The present TCR beta chain was sequenced within a study of Ad26.COV2.S vaccination and SARS-CoV-2 variants. Study background: Among those in the COV1001 Ad26.COV2.S trial arm was the donor.

V gave up 6 bases and J gave up 2 bases, with 20 bases separating them. This CDR3 contains 16 residues. The germline V gene encodes CDR1 SQVTM and CDR2 ANQGSEA. Generated by immunoSEQ multiplex PCR, the TCRdb table keeps only in-frame clones and is missing some. The table has some 520,000 clones, roughly nine tenths seen once; the top ten hold 10% to 15%. Specified treatment: 15 to 20 received Ad26.COV2.S at low or high dose, single or two shots; roughly five received placebo; per-sample allocation not given. Sample collection was performed on day 63 after the first vaccine or placebo injection. This receptor was taken from a person aged 18-60 years who received the Ad26.COV2.S COVID-19 vaccine or a placebo. The gene calls are TRBV29-1 and TRBJ1-3, with unresolved D. The sequenced sample was peripheral blood, obtained in a trial of Ad26.COV2.S vaccine versus placebo. The CDR3 protein is CSVDGGGGSTGNTIYF. In DNA form, the CDR3 reads TGCAGCGTGGACGGCGGCGGCGGGTCTACTGGAAACACCATATATTTT.